A single sample is the source of the 17 T cell receptor beta chains below, sequenced in a study of blood T cell repertoires in COVID-19. Only in-frame clones appear in the TCRdb table, and some are missing; sequencing was by immunoSEQ multiplex PCR. The sample carries around 220,000 clones, 84% recorded once. Sequencing was carried out using peripheral blood. These receptors were collected from a man aged 30 to 45 with active or convalescent COVID-19.

The chain is built from TRBV4-1 and TRBJ1-2; 9 bases are shared with TRBD1. With 2 bases clipped from V and 7 bases from J, the junction kept 8 bases outside the gene matches. Germline CDR1 MGHRA, CDR2 YSYEKL. The CDR3 covers 15 residues. The chain's CDR3 is CASSQSPGTGSGYTF. In nucleotides, the CDR3 is TGCGCCAGCAGCCAAAGTCCCGGGACAGGGAGTGGCTACACCTTC.

V is TRBV4-2 and J is TRBJ2-1; maybe TRBD1 (6 bases). This CDR3 comprises 15 residues. The germline V gene encodes CDR1 LGHNA and CDR2 YNFKEQ. Trimming removed 0 bases from V and 8 bases from J, with 14 bases in between. The CDR3 spells CASSQESPRTDEQFF. The CDR3, as DNA: TGTGCCAGCAGCCAAGAGTCCCCTCGGACAGATGAGCAGTTCTTC.

J is TRBJ2-4 and V is TRBV29-1; tentatively, D is TRBD1 (5 bases). CDR1 and CDR2 from the germline V gene are SQVTM and ANQGSEA. Trimming cost V 3 bases and J 7 bases, with 19 bases left between them. This CDR3 spans 15 amino acids. CDR3 coding DNA: TGCAGCGTTGAGTTGGGTAGCCAGGGCGGCAACATTCAGTACTTC. Its translation is CSVELGSQGGNIQYF.

In this sample, this clone turned up a few times. The chain uses TRBV7-2 and TRBJ2-2, with 11 bases matching TRBD2. V lost 3 bases, J lost 0 bases, and 0 bases stayed unmatched. Germline CDR1 and CDR2: SGHTA and FQGNSA. This CDR3 region has 16 residues. DNA for the CDR3: TGTGCCAGCAGCTTGGGACTAGCGGCGAACACCGGGGAGCTGTTTTTT. It encodes CASSLGLAANTGELFF.

This chain joins TRBV3-1 (or the pseudogene TRBV3-2) and TRBJ2-1, with 8 nucleotides matching TRBD2. Germline loops: CDR1 LGHDT, CDR2 YNNKEL (reference sequence). The CDR3 totals 17 residues. Unmatched junction bases numbered 11, after V lost 1 base and J lost 6 bases. The CDR3: CASSQARASGSGNEQFF. The CDR3 nucleotides are TGTGCCAGCAGCCAAGCCCGAGCCAGCGGGAGTGGCAATGAGCAGTTCTTC.

This chain uses TRBV11-1 with TRBJ1-5; 7 bases are shared with TRBD1. Germline loops: CDR1 SGHAT, CDR2 FQDESV (reference sequence). This CDR3 has 15 amino acids. With V trimmed by 5 bases and J by 4 bases, 8 bases remained unmatched. The CDR3 sequence is CASSQSGGKNQPQHF. CDR3 in DNA: TGTGCCAGCAGCCAATCAGGGGGTAAAAATCAGCCCCAGCATTTT.

The gene calls are TRBV19 and TRBJ1-1, with TRBD1 as a possible D gene (5 bases). Looked up from germline, CDR1 is LNHDA and CDR2 is SQIVND (reference sequence). V gave up 5 bases and J gave up 1 base, with 8 bases separating them. This CDR3 is 13 amino acids long. In nucleotides, the CDR3 is TGTGCCAGTAGTCTCACAGGGAACACTGAAGCTTTCTTT. Amino acid sequence: CASSLTGNTEAFF.

This chain uses TRBV28 with TRBJ2-7; 10 nucleotides match TRBD2. The CDR3 is made up of 15 amino acids. The germline gives CDR1 MDHEN, CDR2 SYDVKM. Trimming at V came to 4 bases and at J to 6 bases, leaving 9 bases not matched to a gene. This CDR3 is CASSYSAGGPGEQYF. DNA for the CDR3: TGTGCCAGCAGTTATTCAGCGGGAGGGCCAGGCGAGCAGTACTTC.

CDR3 nucleotides: TGTGCCAGCTCACCAAGGGCCAGGGTGGCCGGGGAGCTGTTTTTT. Residues: CASSPRARVAGELFF. The chain couples TRBV18 to TRBJ2-2, with a weak D call TRBD1 (5 bases). V was shortened by 2 bases and J by 6 bases, with 13 bases between the two germline ends. The CDR3 length is 15 residues. Germline CDR1 is KGHSH and CDR2 is LQKENI. The full variable domain, in which reference TRBV18 and TRBJ2-2 provide the parts outside the CDR3, is NAGVMQNPRHLVRRRGQEARLRCSPMKGHSHVYWYRQLPEEGLKFMVYLQKENIIDESGMPKERFSAEFPKEGPSILRIQQVVRGDSAAYFCASSPRARVAGELFFGEGSRLTVL.

J is TRBJ1-2 and V is TRBV30; 11 nucleotides align to TRBD1. This CDR3 comprises 14 residues. V lost 1 base, J lost 8 bases, and 6 bases stayed unmatched. Germline V gene data show CDR1 as GTSNPN and CDR2 as SVGIG (reference sequence). CDR3 in amino acids: CAWSGGQGVWGYTF. CDR3 DNA: TGTGCCTGGAGTGGGGGACAGGGGGTTTGGGGCTACACCTTC.

The rearrangement uses TRBV11-3 and TRBJ2-5; D unresolved. The germline V gene encodes CDR1 SGHNT and CDR2 YENEEA. Trimming removed 1 base from V and 7 bases from J, with 7 bases in between. The CDR3 consists of 12 residues. The CDR3 sequence is CASSLGGGTQYF. Here the CDR3 DNA reads TGTGCCAGCAGCTTAGGAGGTGGGACCCAGTACTTC.

This chain joins TRBV6-5 and TRBJ2-3; TRBD1 might be the D (6 bases). The CDR3 sequence is 15 residues long. Germline V gene lookup returns CDR1 MNHEY and CDR2 SVGAGI. Trimming cost V 0 bases and J 2 bases, with 9 bases left between them. This CDR3 reads CASSYSQGYTDTQYF. For the CDR3, the DNA is TGTGCCAGCAGTTACTCACAGGGCTACACAGATACGCAGTATTTT.

The chain employs TRBV5-5 and TRBJ2-7; 12 bases map to TRBD1. From germline, CDR1 is SGHKS and CDR2 YYEKEE (reference sequence). The CDR3 is 16 residues long. After removal of 4 bases from V and 9 bases from J, the junction contained 14 bases not matched to a gene. The chain's CDR3 is CASSEKGTGGGPRQYF. DNA of the CDR3: TGTGCCAGCAGCGAGAAAGGGACAGGGGGCGGCCCTAGGCAGTACTTC.

The J gene is TRBJ2-1, the V gene TRBV28, with TRBD2 identical over 12 bases. This CDR3 is built from 17 residues. V gave up 2 bases and J gave up 4 bases; unmatched junction bases: 6. CDR1 is MDHEN, CDR2 SYDVKM, per germline. Here the CDR3 DNA reads TGTGCCAGCAGTTTACCAACTAGCGGGAGGCAGTACAATGAGCAGTTCTTC. This sequence encodes CASSLPTSGRQYNEQFF.

The chain recombines TRBV2 with TRBJ2-1; D might be TRBD2 (5 bases). The germline V gene encodes CDR1 SNHLY and CDR2 FYNNEI. V lost 7 bases and J lost 9, with 19 bases in between. This CDR3 has 14 residues. CDR3 sequence reads: CASKEESLSSEQFF. CDR3 nucleotides: TGTGCCAGCAAGGAGGAGAGCCTTAGCAGTGAGCAGTTCTTC.

The V call is TRBV4-3, the J call TRBJ2-6; maybe TRBD1 (6 bases). Trimming took off 2 bases at V and 1 base at J, with 18 bases between the two ends. CDR3 length equals 19 residues. Germline loops: CDR1 LGHNA, CDR2 YSLEER. The CDR3 spells CASSQLPGTPNSGANVLTF. In DNA form, the CDR3 reads TGCGCCAGCAGCCAACTCCCCGGGACACCCAATTCTGGGGCCAACGTCCTGACTTTC.

The gene calls are TRBV20-1 and TRBJ2-7; weak D call: TRBD2 (5 bases). The CDR3 length is 10 residues. Per the germline V gene, CDR1 is DFQATT and CDR2 is SNEGSKA (reference sequence). CDR3 amino acids: CQAEGIGQYF. DNA for the CDR3: TGCCAAGCGGAAGGGATAGGGCAGTACTTC.